This T cell receptor (beta chain) was recorded in a study of vaccination and CD4 T cells after COVID-19. Study-level background: Stimulation of the cells used overlapping spike peptide pools from SARS-CoV-2 and from the common cold coronaviruses HCoV-NL63, HCoV-OC43 and HCoV-229E. For control cultures, the treatment was a CEFX pool, an HIV-1 Nef pool, or no peptide. Findings and caveats of the study: A nonsignificant rise from around 20 to 38 was seen in the median number of SARS-CoV-2-reactive clonotypes.

Sequencing of DNA taken from cultured CD4+ T cells relied on the Oncomine TCR Beta short-read assay. DNA came from CD4+ T cells after culture. TCRdb re-called the PCR reads with MiXCR, one entry per CDR3 protein. The table includes about 15,000 distinct CDR3 sequences, about 55% detected once. Regarding this clonotype: Its antigen is as yet unknown.

With 3 bases clipped from V and 5 bases from J, the junction kept 7 bases outside the gene matches. Germline lookup yields CDR1 MGHDK and CDR2 SYGVNS. The CDR3 loop spans 15 amino acids. Regarding treatment: approximately 11-day PBMC culture with coronavirus spike peptide pools or control peptides (ViraFEST assay). The chain joins TRBV25-1 to TRBJ2-7; TRBD1 aligns across 10 bases. Sequenced here: CD4+ T cells from blood, cultured in vitro, sampled before SARS-CoV-2 vaccination. This receptor was obtained from a human donor who had recovered from COVID-19. The CDR3 DNA follows: TGTGCCAGCAGTGAGCCGGGACAGGGGATAAACGAGCAGTACTTC. Translated: CASSEPGQGINEQYF.